This T cell receptor beta chain comes out of a study of blood T cell repertoires in COVID-19. Generated by immunoSEQ multiplex PCR, the TCRdb table keeps only in-frame clones and is missing some. The sample carries fewer than 150,000 clones, approximately 86% recorded once. The material sequenced was peripheral blood. The sequence was collected from a woman aged 50 to 60 who had recovered from COVID-19.

CDR3 sequence (DNA): TGTGCCAGCAGCTTTTCTTCTGCGAATGAGCAGTTCTTC. Its protein product is CASSFSSANEQFF. V gene TRBV7-3 combines with J gene TRBJ2-1; no definite D call. Trimming cost V 3 bases and J 7 bases, with 10 bases left between them. Germline V lookup: CDR1 SGHTA, CDR2 FQGTGA. The CDR3 is 13 residues long.